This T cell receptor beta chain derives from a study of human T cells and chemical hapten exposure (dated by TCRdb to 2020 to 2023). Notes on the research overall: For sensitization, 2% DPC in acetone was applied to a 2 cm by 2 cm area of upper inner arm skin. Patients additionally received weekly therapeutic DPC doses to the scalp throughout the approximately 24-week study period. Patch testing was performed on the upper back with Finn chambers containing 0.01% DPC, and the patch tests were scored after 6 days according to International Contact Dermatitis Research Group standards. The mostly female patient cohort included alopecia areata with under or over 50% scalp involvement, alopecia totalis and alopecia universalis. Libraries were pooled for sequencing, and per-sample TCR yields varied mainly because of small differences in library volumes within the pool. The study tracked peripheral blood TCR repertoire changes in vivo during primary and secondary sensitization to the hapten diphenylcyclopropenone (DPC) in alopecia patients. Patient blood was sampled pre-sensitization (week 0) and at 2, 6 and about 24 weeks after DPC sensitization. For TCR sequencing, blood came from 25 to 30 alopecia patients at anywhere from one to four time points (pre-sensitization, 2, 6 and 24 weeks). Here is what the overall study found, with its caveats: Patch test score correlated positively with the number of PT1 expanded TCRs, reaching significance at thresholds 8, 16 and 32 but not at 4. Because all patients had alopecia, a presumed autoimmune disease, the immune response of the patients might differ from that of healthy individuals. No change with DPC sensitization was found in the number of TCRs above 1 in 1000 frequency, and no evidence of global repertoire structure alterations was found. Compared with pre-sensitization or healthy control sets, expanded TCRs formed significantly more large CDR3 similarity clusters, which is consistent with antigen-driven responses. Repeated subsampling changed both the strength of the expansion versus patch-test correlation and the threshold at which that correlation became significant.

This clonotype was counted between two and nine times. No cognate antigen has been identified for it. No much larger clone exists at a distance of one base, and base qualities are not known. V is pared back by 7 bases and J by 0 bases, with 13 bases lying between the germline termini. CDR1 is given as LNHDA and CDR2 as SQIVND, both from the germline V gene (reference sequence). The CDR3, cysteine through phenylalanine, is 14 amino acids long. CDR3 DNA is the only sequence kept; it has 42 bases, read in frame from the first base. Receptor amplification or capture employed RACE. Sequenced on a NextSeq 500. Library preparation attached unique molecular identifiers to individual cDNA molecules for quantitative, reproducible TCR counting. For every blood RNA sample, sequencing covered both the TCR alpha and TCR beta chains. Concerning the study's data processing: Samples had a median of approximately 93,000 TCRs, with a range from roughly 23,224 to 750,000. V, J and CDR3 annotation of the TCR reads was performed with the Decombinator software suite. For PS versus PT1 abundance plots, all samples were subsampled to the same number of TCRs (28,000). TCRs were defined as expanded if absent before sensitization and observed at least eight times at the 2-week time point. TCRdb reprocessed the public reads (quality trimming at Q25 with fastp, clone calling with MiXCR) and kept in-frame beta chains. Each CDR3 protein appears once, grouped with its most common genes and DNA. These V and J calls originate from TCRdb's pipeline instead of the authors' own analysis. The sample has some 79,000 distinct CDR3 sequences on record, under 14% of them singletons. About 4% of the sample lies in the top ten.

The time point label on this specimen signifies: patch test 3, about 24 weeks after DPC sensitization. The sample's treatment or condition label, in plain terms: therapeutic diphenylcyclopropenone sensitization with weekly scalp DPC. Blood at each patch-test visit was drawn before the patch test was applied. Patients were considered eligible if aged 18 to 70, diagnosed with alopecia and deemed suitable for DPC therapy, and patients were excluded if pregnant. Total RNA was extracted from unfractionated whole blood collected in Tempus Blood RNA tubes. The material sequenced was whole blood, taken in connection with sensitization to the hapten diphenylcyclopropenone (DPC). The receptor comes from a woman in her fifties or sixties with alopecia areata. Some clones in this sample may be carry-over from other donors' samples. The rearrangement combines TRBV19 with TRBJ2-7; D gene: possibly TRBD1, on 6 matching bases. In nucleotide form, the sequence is TGTGCCAGTAAGGACAGACTGAGCTCCTACGAGCAGTACTTC. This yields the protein CASKDRLSSYEQYF.